This T cell receptor (beta chain) was sequenced for a study of vaccination and CD4 T cells after COVID-19. Study-wide background: Convalescent cases consisted of six males and four females, of whom two were Hispanic. Control cultures received a CEFX pool, an HIV-1 Nef pool, or no peptide. The peptides that stimulated the cells were overlapping spike peptides from SARS-CoV-2, HCoV-NL63, HCoV-OC43 and HCoV-229E.

On this clonotype: What it binds is not known.

The CDR3 is 13 residues long. Looked up from germline, CDR1 is SGHAT and CDR2 is FQNNGV. Trimming took 1 base from V and 8 from J, leaving 9 bases between them. Treatment: approximately 9-day PBMC culture with coronavirus spike peptide pools or control peptides (ViraFEST assay). After being plated at around 2 million per well, PBMCs were cultured with approximately 9.9 IU/ml IL-2 and approximately 9.2 ug/ml peptide pools. Sequence data for DNA of cultured CD4+ T cells were generated by the Oncomine TCR Beta short-read assay. MiXCR was run by TCRdb on the PCR reads, yielding one entry per CDR3 protein. The repertoire has around 26,000 distinct CDR3 sequences, around half of them found once; the top ten carry roughly 27%.

This TCR came from a human donor who received a COVID-19 vaccine. The sequenced sample was CD4+ T cells from blood, cultured in vitro, obtained before SARS-CoV-2 vaccination. The gene calls are TRBV11-2 and TRBJ1-3; a possible D gene is TRBD1 (6 bases). CDR3 region: CASSLAQGYTIYF. The CDR3 DNA sequence: TGTGCCAGCAGCTTAGCCCAGGGGTACACCATATATTTT. Looking up the rest from reference TRBV11-2 and TRBJ1-3 gives the full variable domain: EAGVAQSPRYKIIEKRQSVAFWCNPISGHATLYWYQQILGQGPKLLIQFQNNGVVDDSQLPKDRFSAERLKGVDSTLKIQPAKLEDSAVYLCASSLAQGYTIYFGEGSWLTVV.